These 17 T cell receptor beta chains share one sample of origin, sequenced in a study of T cell changes during pregnancy in multiple sclerosis (dated by TCRdb to between 2019 and 2020). Libraries were made using the immunoSEQ multiplex PCR assay. As stored in TCRdb, this immuneACCESS dataset retains in-frame rearrangements with V and J assigned. A fraction of the clones does not appear; measured against another copy, unresolved V genes explain less than half of the discrepancy, and the remainder lacks a known reason. In this sample the table shows 20,000 to 25,000 clones, 80% to 95% of which occur a single time. The ten largest clones capture 0.55% to 0.7% of the sample. The sample consisted of CD4+ T cells from peripheral blood mononuclear cells, taken in the third trimester of pregnancy. The receptors were gathered from a female donor with multiple sclerosis, enrolled in a pregnancy study.

The rearrangement uses TRBV10-1 and TRBJ2-1; perhaps TRBD2 as D (6 bases). V was cut by 8 bases and J by 9 bases, with 17 bases left in between. Germline V lookup: CDR1 WNHNN, CDR2 SYGVQD (reference sequence). The CDR3 loop spans 13 amino acids. Written as DNA, the CDR3 is TGCGCCAGCGGGGGGACTGGCCGGAGTGAGCAGTTCTTC. This codes for CASGGTGRSEQFF.

The gene calls are TRBV4-1 and TRBJ1-5, with D perhaps matching TRBD1 (6 bases). The CDR3 is made up of 18 amino acids. V lost 2 bases and J 3 bases, leaving 20 bases between the germline ends. Germline-derived CDR1 and CDR2 are MGHRA and YSYEKL. CDR3 in DNA: TGCGCCAGCAGCCAATCGGCGCCACAGGGACGTCTCAATCAGCCCCAGCATTTT. Translation: CASSQSAPQGRLNQPQHF.

The rearrangement links TRBV5-4 to TRBJ1-1; D unclear. Trimming took off 3 bases at V and 0 bases at J, with 6 bases between the two ends. This CDR3 region has 13 residues. CDR1 SGHNT and CDR2 YYREEE come from the germline V gene (reference sequence). CDR3 in amino acids: CASSYDMNTEAFF. The CDR3 DNA sequence: TGTGCCAGCAGCTACGACATGAACACTGAAGCTTTCTTT. Full variable domain (rest looked up from reference TRBV5-4 and TRBJ1-1): ETGVTQSPTHLIKTRGQQVTLRCSSQSGHNTVSWYQQALGQGPQFIFQYYREEENGRGNFPPRFSGLQFPNYSSELNVNALELDDSALYLCASSYDMNTEAFFGQGTRLTVV.

The chain links TRBV30 to TRBJ2-3; 10 bases match TRBD1. This CDR3 has 13 residues. CDR1 is GTSNPN and CDR2 is SVGIG in the germline V gene (reference sequence). The trim removed 6 bases at V and 4 bases at J, leaving 4 bases unmatched. CDR3 nucleotides: TGTGCCTGTTCGACAGGGGGCGCAGATACGCAGTATTTT. Translating gives CACSTGGADTQYF.

In this sample, this clone turned up once. The chain has TRBV19 and TRBJ2-5, with TRBD1 as a possible D gene (5 bases). The germline V gene encodes CDR1 LNHDA and CDR2 SQIVND (reference sequence). The CDR3 is 14 amino acids. V dropped 4 bases and J dropped 4 bases, with 13 bases sitting between them. As DNA, the CDR3 is TGTGCCAGTAGTACTTTGAGACAGAGAGAGACCCAGTACTTC. It specifies CASSTLRQRETQYF.

V is TRBV4-1 and J is TRBJ1-2; tentative D call: TRBD1 (6 bases). CDR1 and CDR2 from the germline V gene are MGHRA and YSYEKL. CDR3 size: 13 residues. The ends were cut back, 1 base at V and 9 bases at J, with 12 bases in the middle. CDR3 nucleotide sequence: TGCGCCAGCAGCCAAGTAAGGCAGGGGAGCTACACCTTC. It specifies CASSQVRQGSYTF.

The chain has TRBV28 and TRBJ2-6; 7 bases agree with TRBD1. The CDR3 covers 14 residues. Losses at the gene ends were 8 bases for V and 2 bases for J; bases not matched to a gene: 3. CDR1 is MDHEN and CDR2 is SYDVKM in the germline V gene. The CDR3 reads CASETGTGANVLTF. The DNA of the CDR3 is TGTGCCAGCGAGACAGGGACTGGGGCCAACGTCCTGACTTTC.

This clone appeared a single time. The chain combines TRBV5-6 with TRBJ2-5; perhaps TRBD1 as D (6 bases). Trimming pared 7 bases from V and 1 base from J, leaving 11 bases between. Germline CDR1 SGHDT, CDR2 YYEEEE. This CDR3 has 13 residues. The CDR3 reads CASAQGPQETQYF. CDR3 in DNA: TGTGCCAGCGCCCAGGGGCCCCAAGAGACCCAGTACTTC.

The rearrangement uses TRBV30 and TRBJ2-1; 7 bases align to TRBD1. The CDR3 sequence is 13 residues long. The junction had 2 bases not matched to a gene; V was cut back by 3 bases and J by 3 bases. CDR1 GTSNPN and CDR2 SVGIG come from the germline V gene (reference sequence). Here the CDR3 reads CAWSGDSYNEQFF. The CDR3 DNA reads TGTGCCTGGAGCGGGGACAGCTACAATGAGCAGTTCTTC.

CDR3 DNA sequence: TGTGCCTCGAAGTGGGACAGGGCGCCAGATACGCAGTATTTT. It encodes CASKWDRAPDTQYF. The rearrangement links TRBV9 to TRBJ2-3, with 9 bases matching TRBD1. The CDR3 consists of 14 residues. The germline gives CDR1 SGDLS, CDR2 YYNGEE. V was pared by 10 bases and J by 4 bases, with 10 bases of the junction left unmatched.

V is TRBV28 and J is TRBJ1-1, with D perhaps TRBD1 (6 bases). Germline lookup yields CDR1 MDHEN and CDR2 SYDVKM. The ends were cut back, 3 bases at V and 4 bases at J, with 15 bases in the middle. The CDR3 is made up of 15 amino acids. The CDR3 coding sequence is TGTGCCAGCAGTTTGGGACATCAAGGCATCACTGAAGCTTTCTTT. Protein product: CASSLGHQGITEAFF. The full variable domain, its missing parts supplied by reference TRBV28 and TRBJ1-1, is DVKVTQSSRYLVKRTGEKVFLECVQDMDHENMFWYRQDPGLGLRLIYFSYDVKMKEKGDIPEGYSVSREKKERFSLILESASTNQTSMYLCASSLGHQGITEAFFGQGTRLTVV.

This chain's CDR3 is CASSPRDLLSVYGYTF. For the CDR3, the DNA is TGTGCCAGTAGTCCCCGGGACTTGCTAAGCGTCTATGGCTACACCTTC. The J gene is TRBJ1-2, the V gene TRBV19, with D possibly being TRBD1 (5 bases). Looked up from germline, CDR1 is LNHDA and CDR2 is SQIVND (reference sequence). The CDR3 is 16 amino acids. Trimming shortened V by 5 bases and J by 4 bases, and 20 bases separated the two germline ends.

V and J are TRBV6-1 and TRBJ1-5; D call uncertain. CDR1 and CDR2 from the germline V gene are MNHNS and SASEGT. This CDR3 is 12 amino acids long. V lost 6 bases and J lost 5, with 8 bases in between. CDR3: CASSGEDQPQHF. The CDR3 nucleotides are TGTGCCAGCAGCGGGGAGGATCAGCCCCAGCATTTT.

The chain uses TRBV5-5 and TRBJ1-2; the D is unclear. The germline gives CDR1 SGHKS, CDR2 YYEKEE (reference sequence). V was clipped by 2 bases and J by 0 bases, with 11 bases between them. The CDR3 is 15 amino acids. CDR3 in DNA: TGTGCCAGCAGCTTTGGGCCAGGTGCTAACTATGGCTACACCTTC. This encodes CASSFGPGANYGYTF.

This chain connects TRBV5-4 to TRBJ1-1; possible D gene TRBD1, 5 bases. The V end lost 4 bases, the J end lost 4 bases, and 17 bases lay between the germline ends. The CDR3 is 15 residues long. Germline CDR1 SGHNT, CDR2 YYREEE (reference sequence). The CDR3 here is CASSPRTRPSTEAFF. Written as DNA, the CDR3 is TGTGCCAGCAGCCCTCGGACAAGGCCGAGCACTGAAGCTTTCTTT.

This sequence joins TRBV11-3 and TRBJ2-2; TRBD2 agrees at 7 bases. The CDR3 totals 14 residues. Trimming took 8 bases from V and 5 from J; bases not matched to a gene: 8. Germline lookup yields CDR1 SGHNT and CDR2 YENEEA. CDR3 region: CASQLMGGTGELFF. The DNA for the CDR3 is TGTGCCAGCCAACTCATGGGGGGGACCGGGGAGCTGTTTTTT. Variable domain in full (rest from reference TRBV11-3 and TRBJ2-2): EAGVVQSPRYKIIEKKQPVAFWCNPISGHNTLYWYLQNLGQGPELLIRYENEEAVDDSQLPKDRFSAERLKGVDSTLKIQPAELGDSAVYLCASQLMGGTGELFFGEGSRLTVL.

The rearrangement links TRBV5-1 to TRBJ2-1; 14 bases match TRBD2. Losses at the gene ends were 3 bases for V and 12 bases for J; bases not matched to a gene: 8. The length of the CDR3 is 15 residues. Germline loops: CDR1 SGHRS, CDR2 YFSETQ. CDR3 sequence (DNA): TGCGCCAGCAGCTCGACTAGCGGGGGGGCCTTAGGGCAGTTCTTC. Its protein product is CASSSTSGGALGQFF.